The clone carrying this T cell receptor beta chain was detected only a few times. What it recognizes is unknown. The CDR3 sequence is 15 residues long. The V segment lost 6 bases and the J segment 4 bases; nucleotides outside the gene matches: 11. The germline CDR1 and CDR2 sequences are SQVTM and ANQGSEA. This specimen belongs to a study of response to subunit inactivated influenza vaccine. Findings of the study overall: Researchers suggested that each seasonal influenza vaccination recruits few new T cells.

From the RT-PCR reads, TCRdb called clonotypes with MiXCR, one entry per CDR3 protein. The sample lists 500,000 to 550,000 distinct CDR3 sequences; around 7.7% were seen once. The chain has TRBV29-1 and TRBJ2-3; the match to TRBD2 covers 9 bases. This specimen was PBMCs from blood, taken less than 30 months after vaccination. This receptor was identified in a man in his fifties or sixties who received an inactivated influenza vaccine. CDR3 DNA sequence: TGCAGCGTGGTAGCGGGGGCCCACGATTCAGATACGCAGTATTTT. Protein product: CSVVAGAHDSDTQYF.